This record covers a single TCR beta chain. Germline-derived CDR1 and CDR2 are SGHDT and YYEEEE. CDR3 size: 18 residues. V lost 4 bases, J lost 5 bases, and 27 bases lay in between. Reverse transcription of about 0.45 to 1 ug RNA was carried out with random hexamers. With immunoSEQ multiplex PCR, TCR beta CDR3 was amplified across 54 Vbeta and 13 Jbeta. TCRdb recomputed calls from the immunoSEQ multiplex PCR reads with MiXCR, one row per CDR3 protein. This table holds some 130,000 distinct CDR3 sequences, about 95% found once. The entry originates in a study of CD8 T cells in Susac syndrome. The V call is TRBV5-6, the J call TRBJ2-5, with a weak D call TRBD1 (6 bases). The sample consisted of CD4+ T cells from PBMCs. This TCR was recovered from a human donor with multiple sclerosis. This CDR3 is CASSKSWFGGQPTETQYF. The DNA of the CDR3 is TGTGCCAGCAGCAAGTCGTGGTTTGGTGGACAGCCCACCGAGACCCAGTACTTC.